The 8 T cell receptor beta chains below were found in one sample sequenced in a study of early T cells in non-severe SARS-CoV-2 infection. MiXCR, run by TCRdb on the 5' RACE reads, gives a single entry per CDR3 protein. The data show 45,000 to 70,000 distinct CDR3 sequences, 11% seen once. The material sequenced was whole blood. The receptors derive from an adult who was a healthcare worker with PCR-confirmed SARS-CoV-2 infection or an uninfected control (not recorded which).

This clonotype was recorded at least ten times. V and J are TRBV12-5 and TRBJ2-3, with D perhaps TRBD1 (5 bases). Germline V gene sequence: CDR1 LGHNT, CDR2 FRNRAP. CDR3 length: 12 residues. V was trimmed by 9 bases and J by 5 bases, leaving 12 bases between them. The CDR3 loop is CASQGVVDTQYF. The DNA of the CDR3 is TGTGCTAGCCAGGGTGTTGTAGATACGCAGTATTTT.

J is TRBJ1-1 and V is TRBV5-1, with D possibly being TRBD1 (5 bases). Germline CDR1 is SGHRS and CDR2 is YFSETQ. With 2 bases removed from V and 1 base from J, the gap between germline ends came to 15 bases. This CDR3 has 16 residues. The CDR3 coding sequence is TGCGCCAGCAGCTTCGGGACTGGAGGGGCGAACACTGAAGCTTTCTTT. Its protein product is CASSFGTGGANTEAFF.

Turning to this clonotype: A read error may be the cause here, since a much bigger clone is one base away. This chain uses TRBV20-1 with TRBJ2-1; 10 bases are a match to TRBD2. The CDR3 is made up of 15 amino acids. The V gene's germline CDR1 is DFQATT and CDR2 SNEGSKA (reference sequence). The CDR3 loop reads CCARVLAGASGEQFF. In nucleotides, the CDR3 is TGCTGTGCTAGAGTCCTAGCGGGAGCGTCGGGTGAGCAGTTCTTC.

V is TRBV11-2 and J is TRBJ2-3; TRBD1 aligns across 7 bases. The CDR3 covers 16 residues. V was clipped by 4 bases and J by 3 bases; unmatched bases: 10. Per the germline V gene, CDR1 is SGHAT and CDR2 is FQNNGV. In nucleotides, the CDR3 is TGTGCCAGCAGCTCCCCCCGACAGGGTGAGACAGATACGCAGTATTTT. Encoded protein: CASSSPRQGETDTQYF.

This clonotype was recorded at least ten times. The chain joins TRBV2 to TRBJ1-1, with D unclear. The CDR3 has 13 amino acids. The V gene's germline CDR1 is SNHLY and CDR2 FYNNEI. Trimming shortened V by 6 bases and J by 0 bases, and 8 bases separated the two germline ends. The DNA for the CDR3 is TGTGCCAGCAGGCCGGATCTGAACACTGAAGCTTTCTTT. Protein product: CASRPDLNTEAFF. Together with reference TRBV2 and TRBJ1-1, the CDR3 gives the full variable domain: EPEVTQTPSHQVTQMGQEVILRCVPISNHLYFYWYRQILGQKVEFLVSFYNNEISEKSEIFDDQFSVERPDGSNFTLKIRSTKLEDSAMYFCASRPDLNTEAFFGQGTRLTVV.

This clonotype was observed a few times. The chain couples TRBV29-1 to TRBJ2-2; no firm D call. There are 13 residues in the CDR3. Germline CDR1 and CDR2: SQVTM and ANQGSEA. Trimming took off 6 bases at V and 4 bases at J, with 12 bases between the two ends. Here the CDR3 DNA reads TGCAGCGTGGCGAGAGGCGGCACCGGGGAGCTGTTTTTT. Translating gives CSVARGGTGELFF.

A few counts support this clonotype. This chain uses TRBV5-1 with TRBJ1-1; no reliable D call. CDR3 length: 13 amino acids. V lost 1 base, J lost 1 base, and 5 bases lay in between. CDR1 and CDR2 from the germline V gene are SGHRS and YFSETQ. In DNA, the CDR3 is TGCGCCAGCAGCTTGTCCAGGAACACTGAAGCTTTCTTT. Its translation: CASSLSRNTEAFF.

The chain uses TRBV7-9 and TRBJ1-6; D perhaps matches TRBD1 (5 bases). Germline V lookup: CDR1 SEHNR, CDR2 FQNEAQ (reference sequence). This CDR3 is 13 amino acids long. The V gene lost 8 bases and the J gene lost 10 bases, with 15 bases spanning the gap. This CDR3 is CASAGDFVSPLHF. The CDR3 DNA is TGTGCCAGCGCGGGGGACTTCGTCTCACCCCTCCACTTT.